The 19 T cell receptor beta chains given below trace back to one sample, sequenced in a study of blood T cell repertoires in COVID-19. Some clones are missing from TCRdb's copy, which holds only in-frame ones; the method was immunoSEQ multiplex PCR. The top ten hold 2.5% to 4% of the sample, which has 300,000 to 400,000 clones, about 93% seen once. Sequenced input: peripheral blood. The receptors here all came from a woman between 18 and 29 years old who had recovered from COVID-19.

This chain links TRBV4-1 with TRBJ2-2, with 13 positions matching TRBD2. The length of the CDR3 is 19 residues. V shed 0 bases, J shed 3 bases, and the junction held 7 bases outside the gene matches. CDR1 is MGHRA and CDR2 is YSYEKL in the germline V gene. CDR3 nucleotide sequence: TGCGCCAGCAGCCAAGACGGGACTAGCGGGAAGGTGTACACCGGGGAGCTGTTTTTT. This gives the protein CASSQDGTSGKVYTGELFF.

V usage is TRBV5-8 and J usage is TRBJ2-7; TRBD1 matches 7 bases. V lost 1 base, J lost 1 base, and 5 bases stayed unmatched. The CDR3 runs to 15 residues. The V gene's germline CDR1 is SGHTS and CDR2 YDEGEE. The CDR3 DNA sequence: TGTGCCAGCAGCTTGAGAGGGGGCGCTTCCTACGAGCAGTACGTC. Translating it yields CASSLRGGASYEQYV.

The chain links TRBV7-4 to TRBJ2-3; the match to TRBD2 covers 8 bases. The ends lost 6 bases at V and 3 bases at J; junction bases unmatched: 8. CDR1 is SGHVT and CDR2 is SQSDAQ in the germline V gene. The CDR3 contains 15 residues. The CDR3 DNA sequence: TGTGCCAGCAGTCCGCCCCGCGGGAGGACAGATACGCAGTATTTT. Its protein is CASSPPRGRTDTQYF.

The chain employs TRBV5-1 and TRBJ2-5; TRBD2 matches at 7 bases. The ends lost 4 bases at V and 0 bases at J; junction bases unmatched: 9. The CDR3 is made up of 16 amino acids. Germline V gene lookup returns CDR1 SGHRS and CDR2 YFSETQ. The CDR3 sequence is CASSPGGGSHQETQYF. DNA for the CDR3: TGCGCCAGCAGCCCAGGTGGCGGGAGCCACCAAGAGACCCAGTACTTC.

This rearrangement joins TRBV11-3 to TRBJ2-1; the D is unclear. Germline CDR1 SGHNT, CDR2 YENEEA. The CDR3 is 16 residues long. Trimming shortened V by 0 bases and J by 0 bases, and 9 bases separated the two germline ends. The CDR3 loop is CASSLDPGYSYNEQFF. CDR3 in DNA: TGTGCCAGCAGCTTAGATCCCGGGTACTCCTACAATGAGCAGTTCTTC.

The CDR3 spells CASSQDRPGGNTIYF. The CDR3 DNA follows: TGTGCCAGCAGCCAAGATCGGCCAGGGGGAAACACCATATATTTT. The chain has TRBV14 and TRBJ1-3, with D tentatively TRBD1 (5 bases). The CDR3 runs to 15 residues. Germline lookup yields CDR1 SGHDN and CDR2 FVKESK. The ends were cut back, 0 bases at V and 4 bases at J, with 10 bases in the middle.

The chain recombines TRBV24-1 with TRBJ1-1, with 7 bases lining up with TRBD1. The junction had 2 bases not matched to a gene; V was cut back by 5 bases and J by 3 bases. CDR1 and CDR2 from the germline V gene are KGHDR and SFDVKD. CDR3 length: 13 amino acids. This CDR3 reads CATSAQGHTEAFF. DNA of the CDR3: TGTGCCACCAGTGCACAGGGGCACACTGAAGCTTTCTTT.

V and J are TRBV5-4 and TRBJ1-6; 10 positions match TRBD1. The ends lost 6 bases at V and 10 bases at J; junction bases unmatched: 16. The CDR3 contains 17 residues. Germline CDR1 SGHNT, CDR2 YYREEE (reference sequence). CDR3 DNA sequence: TGTGCCAGCAAACCGGGATCAAGGGGGACAGGGGACTCACCCCTCCACTTT. It codes for CASKPGSRGTGDSPLHF. Using reference TRBV5-4 and TRBJ1-6 for the parts outside the CDR3, the full variable domain is ETGVTQSPTHLIKTRGQQVTLRCSSQSGHNTVSWYQQALGQGPQFIFQYYREEENGRGNFPPRFSGLQFPNYSSELNVNALELDDSALYLCASKPGSRGTGDSPLHFGNGTRLTVT.

The CDR3 DNA follows: TGTGCCAGTAATGCGGGGGGTGGCTACACCTTC. Its protein product is CASNAGGGYTF. The chain employs TRBV19 and TRBJ1-2; D might be TRBD1 (5 bases). The CDR3 is made up of 11 amino acids. Trimming took off 7 bases at V and 7 bases at J, with 10 bases between the two ends. Per germline, CDR1 LNHDA and CDR2 SQIVND (reference sequence).

V usage is TRBV19 and J usage is TRBJ2-1; D unclear. V dropped 5 bases and J dropped 7 bases, with 15 bases sitting between them. The CDR3 length is 14 residues. CDR1 LNHDA and CDR2 SQIVND come from the germline V gene (reference sequence). CDR3 sequence (DNA): TGTGCCAGTAGTTTATCTGGCTTCAGGAATGAGCAGTTCTTC. Translating it yields CASSLSGFRNEQFF. Based on the CDR3 plus reference TRBV19 and TRBJ2-1, the full variable domain is DGGITQSPKYLFRKEGQNVTLSCEQNLNHDAMYWYRQDPGQGLRLIYYSQIVNDFQKGDIAEGYSVSREKKESFPLTVTSAQKNPTAFYLCASSLSGFRNEQFFGPGTRLTVL.

The rearrangement joins TRBV3-1 (or the pseudogene TRBV3-2) to TRBJ2-7, with 13 bases identical to TRBD2. Trimming at V came to 4 bases and at J to 6 bases, leaving 3 bases not matched to a gene. Germline V gene lookup returns CDR1 LGHDT and CDR2 YNNKEL (reference sequence). This CDR3 contains 14 residues. The CDR3 region has the DNA TGTGCCAGCAGCCCAGGACTAGCGGGAGCCGAGCAGTACGTC. It translates to CASSPGLAGAEQYV.

J is TRBJ1-2 and V is TRBV6-5; the D gene is possibly TRBD1 (6 bases). CDR1 is MNHEY and CDR2 is SVGAGI in the germline V gene. V was pared by 3 bases and J by 0 bases, with 14 bases between. This CDR3 comprises 16 residues. The CDR3 DNA reads as TGTGCCAGCAGTTATAGGGGGGGCGAGGCTAACTATGGCTACACCTTC. It encodes CASSYRGGEANYGYTF.

The chain employs TRBV5-6 and TRBJ1-4, with a possible D match to TRBD1 (5 bases). Trimming took 5 bases from V and 10 from J, leaving 24 bases between them. The CDR3 extends over 16 amino acids. The V gene's germline CDR1 is SGHDT and CDR2 YYEEEE. The CDR3 region is CASRLTGTASSGKLFF. In DNA form, the CDR3 reads TGTGCCAGCAGATTGACCGGGACTGCAAGTTCCGGAAAACTGTTTTTT.

The V gene is TRBV24-1, the J gene TRBJ2-3; 7 bases agree with TRBD1. The germline V gene has CDR1 KGHDR and CDR2 SFDVKD. The junction had 6 bases not matched to a gene; V was cut back by 3 bases and J by 1 base. The CDR3 has 16 residues. CDR3 sequence (DNA): TGTGCCACCAGTGATCCAGGGGGATCGGGCACAGATACGCAGTATTTT. Amino acids: CATSDPGGSGTDTQYF.

The J gene is TRBJ2-1, the V gene TRBV10-3; no clear D gene. CDR1 ENHRY and CDR2 SYGVKD come from the germline V gene. Trimming pared 0 bases from V and 1 base from J, leaving 10 bases between. This CDR3 comprises 16 residues. The CDR3, as DNA: TGTGCCATCAGTGAGTCTCGCGGCAGATCCTACAATGAGCAGTTCTTC. Translating gives CAISESRGRSYNEQFF.

The gene calls are TRBV2 and TRBJ2-5; D ambiguous. The CDR3 spans 12 residues. From germline, CDR1 is SNHLY and CDR2 FYNNEI. V lost 6 bases, J lost 5 bases, and 10 bases lay in between. The chain's CDR3 is CASSRTQETQYF. In DNA form, the CDR3 reads TGTGCCAGCAGCCGAACGCAGGAGACCCAGTACTTC.

The V and J genes are TRBV19 and TRBJ2-1; 7 nucleotides line up with TRBD2. This CDR3 comprises 14 residues. Trimming removed 5 bases from V and 4 bases from J; junction bases left unmatched: 5. CDR1 and CDR2 (germline): LNHDA, SQIVND (reference sequence). The CDR3 DNA is TGTGCCAGTAGTCGTATTAGCGGGTACAATGAGCAGTTCTTC. Its translation is CASSRISGYNEQFF.

The gene calls are TRBV5-1 and TRBJ2-5; 12 positions agree with TRBD2. Germline V CDR1 and CDR2: SGHRS, YFSETQ. The CDR3 runs 16 residues. The V segment lost 0 bases and the J segment 5 bases; nucleotides outside the gene matches: 5. The CDR3 protein is CASSLGLAGAVETQYF. The CDR3 DNA sequence: TGCGCCAGCAGCTTGGGACTAGCGGGAGCAGTGGAGACCCAGTACTTC.

Only a few counts were recorded for this clone. The CDR3 loop reads CAWSKGLAGTDTQYF. The CDR3 DNA is TGTGCCTGGAGTAAGGGTCTAGCGGGCACAGATACGCAGTATTTT. The rearrangement links TRBV30 to TRBJ2-3; 7 bases are a match to TRBD2. Germline V CDR1 and CDR2: GTSNPN, SVGIG (reference sequence). With V trimmed by 2 bases and J by 1 base, 6 bases remained unmatched. The CDR3 consists of 15 residues. Using reference TRBV30 and TRBJ2-3 for the parts outside the CDR3, the full variable domain is SQTIHQWPATLVQPVGSPLSLECTVEGTSNPNLYWYRQAAGRGLQLLFYSVGIGQISSEVPQNLSASRPQDRQFILSSKKLLLSDSGFYLCAWSKGLAGTDTQYFGPGTRLTVL.